This T cell receptor beta chain was retrieved from a study of cytomegalovirus exposure and HLA in healthy donors. Study as a whole: Around 77% of around 390 genotyped donors fell in the Caucasian-associated ancestry cluster.

PCR employed 60 Vbeta and 13 Jbeta primers. Produced via immunoSEQ multiplex PCR; TCRdb's table is partial and in-frame only. The sample includes 95,000 to 150,000 clones, less than 20% of them seen just once. Note on this clone: Its target is not known.

The study's findings and limits: It was taken for granted in presence/absence analyses that sequencing depth across donors was roughly uniform. A further, later analysis showed that HLA-associated TCR beta chains (compared with equally common others) were more clonally expanded. Researchers catalogued about 160 TCR beta chains as cytomegalovirus-associated.

The CDR3 is 16 residues long. The junction had 5 bases not matched to a gene; V was cut back by 2 bases and J by 0 bases. Germline assignment: CDR1 SGHDT and CDR2 YYEEEE. This sequence joins TRBV5-6 and TRBJ1-5; 7 bases align to TRBD1. The clonotype comes from a young woman in good health and CMV-seronegative. The sequenced material came from PBMCs. The CDR3, as DNA: TGTGCCAGCAGCTTCATGGGACAGTATAGCAATCAGCCCCAGCATTTT. Protein: CASSFMGQYSNQPQHF. Filled out from reference TRBV5-6 and TRBJ1-5, the complete variable domain reads DAGVTQSPTHLIKTRGQQVTLRCSPKSGHDTVSWYQQALGQGPQFIFQYYEEEERQRGNFPDRFSGHQFPNYSSELNVNALLLGDSALYLCASSFMGQYSNQPQHFGDGTRLSIL.